This T cell receptor beta chain was captured by sequencing in a study of human T cells and chemical hapten exposure. In the study overall: Sensitizing treatment utilized 2% DPC over a roughly 2 cm by roughly 2 cm portion of upper inner arm skin. TCR yield per sample varied, mainly due to pooled library volumes. Regarding the study as a whole: Against controls, expanded TCRs gave rise to significantly more large CDR3 similarity clusters.

CDR1 and CDR2 (germline): MDHEN, SYDVKM. Trimming took 2 bases from V and 4 from J, leaving 11 bases between them. The CDR3 is 14 residues long. Concerning this clonotype: As yet, its antigen is unknown.

As for time point: pre-sensitization, week 0. Treatment of the sample: therapeutic diphenylcyclopropenone sensitization with weekly scalp DPC. In the original processing: Sample TCR totals centred on a median of around 100,000, ranging roughly 23,224 to 700,000. MiXCR, applied by TCRdb to the RACE reads, yields one record per CDR3 protein. Clone size and V and J calls follow TCRdb, not the original study. The sample carries tens of thousands of distinct CDR3 sequences, about 9.2% recorded once. This receptor was identified in a woman in her 40s with alopecia areata. Some clones in this sample may be carry-over from other donors' samples. The source material was whole blood, sampled in connection with sensitization to the hapten diphenylcyclopropenone (DPC). This sequence joins TRBV28 and TRBJ1-1, with D possibly being TRBD1 (6 bases). The CDR3 protein is CASSLPRGGTEAFF. The CDR3 nucleotides are TGTGCCAGCAGTTTACCCAGGGGCGGCACTGAAGCTTTCTTT. The variable domain in full, with the rest retrieved from reference TRBV28 and TRBJ1-1, is DVKVTQSSRYLVKRTGEKVFLECVQDMDHENMFWYRQDPGLGLRLIYFSYDVKMKEKGDIPEGYSVSREKKERFSLILESASTNQTSMYLCASSLPRGGTEAFFGQGTRLTVV.